Listed below are T cell receptor beta chains from one sample, sequenced in a study of T cells in tuberculosis. Here immunoSEQ multiplex PCR was the method, and the copy in TCRdb shows in-frame clones only, minus some. The data contain about 59,000 clones, 81% of them seen just once; the ten biggest clones take up around 13%. Source material: CD1b-GMM tetramer-negative cells sorted from PBMCs. The source is an adult woman with latent tuberculosis. Each CDR3 is given with its conserved first and last residue. The D gene is left open where the match is weak. Size tells how often a clone was seen (once, few, many) or the class of an expanded clone, and some rows leave it out.

clone_size: -
j_call: TRBJ2-7
v_call: TRBV27
d_call: TRBD1
cdr3_aa: CASSKQGVGNEQYF
cdr3_nt: TGTGCCAGCAGTAAACAGGGGGTCGGGAACGAGCAGTACTTC

clone_size: once
j_call: TRBJ1-3
v_call: TRBV6-6
d_call: TRBD1
cdr3_aa: CASSYSRQGDRNTIYF
cdr3_nt: TGTGCCAGCAGTTACTCGAGACAGGGGGACAGAAACACCATATATTTT

clone_size: once
j_call: TRBJ1-5
v_call: TRBV4-2
d_call: -
cdr3_aa: CASSQEAGGRQPQHF
cdr3_nt: TGTGCCAGCAGCCAAGAGGCGGGGGGAAGGCAGCCCCAGCATTTT

clone_size: few
j_call: TRBJ1-2
v_call: TRBV6-6
d_call: -
cdr3_aa: CASSGSRGGYTF
cdr3_nt: TGTGCCAGCAGTGGAAGCAGGGGCGGCTACACCTTC

clone_size: -
j_call: TRBJ2-7
v_call: TRBV2
d_call: -
cdr3_aa: CASRWALPYEQYF
cdr3_nt: TGTGCCAGCAGATGGGCCCTACCCTACGAGCAGTACTTC

clone_size: -
j_call: TRBJ2-2
v_call: TRBV11-2
d_call: TRBD2
cdr3_aa: CASSLISGSPGELFF
cdr3_nt: TGTGCCAGCAGCTTAATTAGCGGGAGCCCCGGGGAGCTGTTTTTT

clone_size: -
j_call: TRBJ1-2
v_call: TRBV5-4
d_call: -
cdr3_aa: CASSLGRDLYGYTF
cdr3_nt: TGTGCCAGCAGCTTGGGGAGGGACCTCTATGGCTACACCTTC

clone_size: -
j_call: TRBJ2-7
v_call: TRBV14
d_call: -
cdr3_aa: CASSQVDSTYEQYF
cdr3_nt: TGTGCCAGCAGCCAAGTGGACAGTACCTACGAGCAGTACTTC

clone_size: -
j_call: TRBJ1-1
v_call: TRBV28
d_call: TRBD1
cdr3_aa: CASSYADRANTEAFF
cdr3_nt: TGTGCCAGCAGTTACGCCGACAGGGCAAACACTGAAGCTTTCTTT

clone_size: few
j_call: TRBJ2-1
v_call: TRBV6-5
d_call: TRBD2
cdr3_aa: CASSYLPGGGEQFF
cdr3_nt: TGTGCCAGCAGTTACCTACCGGGAGGAGGGGAGCAGTTCTTC

clone_size: -
j_call: TRBJ2-1
v_call: TRBV4-1
d_call: -
cdr3_aa: CASSQDHGNYNEQFF
cdr3_nt: TGCGCCAGCAGCCAAGACCACGGGAACTACAATGAGCAGTTCTTC

clone_size: once
j_call: TRBJ1-1
v_call: TRBV7-9
d_call: TRBD1
cdr3_aa: CASSPWTGSEAFF
cdr3_nt: TGTGCCAGCAGCCCCTGGACAGGGTCTGAAGCTTTCTTT

clone_size: -
j_call: TRBJ2-7
v_call: TRBV11-2
d_call: -
cdr3_aa: CASSPSYGIYEQYF
cdr3_nt: TGTGCCAGCAGTCCCTCGTACGGTATCTACGAGCAGTACTTC

clone_size: -
j_call: TRBJ2-2
v_call: TRBV6-9
d_call: -
cdr3_aa: CASSSTGTYTGELFF
cdr3_nt: TGTGCCAGCAGTTCAACCGGGACTTACACCGGGGAGCTGTTTTTT

clone_size: -
j_call: TRBJ2-1
v_call: TRBV5-1
d_call: TRBD2
cdr3_aa: CASGDSGNEQFF
cdr3_nt: TGCGCCAGCGGAGATAGCGGGAATGAGCAGTTCTTC

clone_size: -
j_call: TRBJ2-7
v_call: TRBV6-1
d_call: TRBD2
cdr3_aa: CASSAGGWSYEQYF
cdr3_nt: TGTGCCAGCAGTGCCGGGGGGTGGTCCTACGAGCAGTACTTC

clone_size: -
j_call: TRBJ1-6
v_call: TRBV6-1
d_call: TRBD1
cdr3_aa: CASSERQGAGNSPLHF
cdr3_nt: TGTGCCAGCAGTGAAAGACAGGGGGCTGGTAATTCACCCCTCCACTTT

clone_size: -
j_call: TRBJ1-1
v_call: TRBV10-3
d_call: -
cdr3_aa: CAITPIGGNTEAFF
cdr3_nt: TGTGCCATCACCCCCATAGGGGGGAACACTGAAGCTTTCTTT

clone_size: -
j_call: TRBJ2-3
v_call: TRBV7-2
d_call: -
cdr3_aa: CASSLGYTDTQYF
cdr3_nt: TGTGCCAGCAGCTTAGGCTACACAGATACGCAGTATTTT

clone_size: -
j_call: TRBJ1-5
v_call: TRBV2
d_call: -
cdr3_aa: CASSQTYNQPQHF
cdr3_nt: TGTGCCAGCAGCCAGACATATAATCAGCCCCAGCATTTT

clone_size: -
j_call: TRBJ2-7
v_call: TRBV5-1
d_call: TRBD1
cdr3_aa: CASSFFGTGMSYEQYF
cdr3_nt: TGCGCCAGCAGCTTTTTTGGGACAGGTATGTCCTACGAGCAGTACTTC

clone_size: few
j_call: TRBJ1-6
v_call: TRBV7-9
d_call: TRBD1
cdr3_aa: CASSSNRQGGNSPLHF
cdr3_nt: TGTGCCAGCAGCTCCAACCGACAGGGGGGAAATTCACCCCTCCACTTT

clone_size: -
j_call: TRBJ2-7
v_call: TRBV28
d_call: TRBD1
cdr3_aa: CASSPGGARGEQYF
cdr3_nt: TGTGCCAGCAGCCCAGGGGGCGCCCGGGGCGAGCAGTACTTC

clone_size: -
j_call: TRBJ2-2
v_call: TRBV6-5
d_call: -
cdr3_aa: CASRGTRNTGELFF
cdr3_nt: TGTGCCAGCAGGGGGACACGGAACACCGGGGAGCTGTTTTTT

clone_size: -
j_call: TRBJ2-1
v_call: TRBV9
d_call: TRBD1
cdr3_aa: CASSQPGTGVNEQFF
cdr3_nt: TGTGCCAGCAGCCAACCCGGGACAGGGGTGAATGAGCAGTTCTTC

clone_size: -
j_call: TRBJ2-1
v_call: TRBV19
d_call: TRBD2
cdr3_aa: CASGGEANYNEQFF
cdr3_nt: TGTGCCAGCGGGGGGGAGGCCAATTACAATGAGCAGTTCTTC

clone_size: -
j_call: TRBJ2-1
v_call: TRBV6-5
d_call: TRBD1
cdr3_aa: CASSLDRAYNEQFF
cdr3_nt: TGTGCCAGCAGTTTGGACAGGGCCTACAATGAGCAGTTCTTC

clone_size: -
j_call: TRBJ2-1
v_call: TRBV5-5
d_call: -
cdr3_aa: CASSLVAREQFF
cdr3_nt: TGTGCCAGCAGTTTGGTTGCCAGGGAGCAGTTCTTC

clone_size: -
j_call: TRBJ2-3
v_call: TRBV4-2
d_call: -
cdr3_aa: CASSQAQLNTDTQYF
cdr3_nt: TGTGCCAGCAGCCAGGCACAATTGAACACAGATACGCAGTATTTT

clone_size: -
j_call: TRBJ2-7
v_call: TRBV19
d_call: TRBD1
cdr3_aa: CASSRDRGLNEQYF
cdr3_nt: TGTGCCAGTAGTAGGGACAGGGGGCTCAACGAGCAGTACTTC

clone_size: -
j_call: TRBJ2-4
v_call: TRBV4-1
d_call: -
cdr3_aa: CASSHVRASQDKNIQYF
cdr3_nt: TGCGCCAGCAGCCATGTCAGGGCATCTCAGGACAAAAACATTCAGTACTTC

clone_size: few
j_call: TRBJ1-2
v_call: TRBV7-2
d_call: -
cdr3_aa: CASSTRNTPSRTF
cdr3_nt: TGTGCCAGCAGCACCAGGAATACCCCGTCTCGAACCTTC

clone_size: -
j_call: TRBJ1-2
v_call: TRBV19
d_call: TRBD1
cdr3_aa: CASSIDRGNYGYTF
cdr3_nt: TGTGCCAGTAGTATTGACAGGGGGAACTATGGCTACACCTTC

clone_size: -
j_call: TRBJ1-2
v_call: TRBV27
d_call: TRBD1
cdr3_aa: CASTTAGTGGYGYTF
cdr3_nt: TGTGCCAGCACCACGGCCGGGACAGGGGGCTATGGCTACACCTTC

clone_size: once
j_call: TRBJ2-3
v_call: TRBV9
d_call: TRBD2
cdr3_aa: CASSVTGGGTDTQYF
cdr3_nt: TGTGCCAGCAGCGTAACCGGGGGGGGCACAGATACGCAGTATTTT

clone_size: -
j_call: TRBJ2-3
v_call: TRBV4-2
d_call: TRBD2
cdr3_aa: CASSQGAGGPTDTQYF
cdr3_nt: TGTGCCAGCAGCCAAGGTGCGGGAGGGCCGACAGATACGCAGTATTTT

clone_size: -
j_call: TRBJ2-7
v_call: TRBV28
d_call: TRBD1
cdr3_aa: CASSRRGTGGKYEQYF
cdr3_nt: TGTGCCAGCAGTCGAAGGGGGACAGGGGGCAAGTACGAGCAGTACTTC

clone_size: -
j_call: TRBJ1-1
v_call: TRBV25-1
d_call: TRBD1
cdr3_aa: CASSDPGQGAGTEAFF
cdr3_nt: TGTGCCAGCAGTGACCCGGGACAGGGGGCGGGCACTGAAGCTTTCTTT

clone_size: -
j_call: TRBJ2-7
v_call: TRBV28
d_call: TRBD2
cdr3_aa: CASSLPSGGGSYEQYF
cdr3_nt: TGTGCCAGCAGTCTTCCCAGTGGCGGGGGGTCCTACGAGCAGTACTTC

clone_size: -
j_call: TRBJ1-1
v_call: TRBV19
d_call: -
cdr3_aa: CASSRGRLVNTEAFF
cdr3_nt: TGTGCCAGTAGTAGGGGGCGGCTGGTGAACACTGAAGCTTTCTTT

clone_size: once
j_call: TRBJ2-7
v_call: TRBV4-1
d_call: -
cdr3_aa: CASSSWTADEQYF
cdr3_nt: TGCGCCAGCAGCTCTTGGACAGCAGACGAGCAGTACTTC

clone_size: once
j_call: TRBJ2-2
v_call: TRBV5-6
d_call: -
cdr3_aa: CASSNRVNGELFF
cdr3_nt: TGTGCCAGCAGCAACAGGGTCAACGGGGAGCTGTTTTTT